A selection of T cell receptor beta chains follows, all from one sample in a study of T cells in localized non-small cell lung cancer. Generated by immunoSEQ multiplex PCR, the TCRdb table keeps only in-frame clones and is missing some. The sample has about 24,000 clones; around 88% are singletons. The specimen comprised peripheral blood, sampled before any cancer treatment. These receptors originate from a male donor older than 55 with stage II squamous cell lung carcinoma. Each CDR3 is given with its conserved first and last residue.

cdr3_aa | j_call | v_call
CASKTTLGTGELFF | TRBJ2-2 | TRBV2
CASTNGGWGNQPQHF | TRBJ1-5 | TRBV2
CASSSSGRAAETQYF | TRBJ2-5 | TRBV9
CASKRGSGNTIYF | TRBJ1-3 | TRBV2
CASSLRGMGQETQYF | TRBJ2-5 | TRBV5-1
CASGGENTIYF | TRBJ1-3 | TRBV6-5
CSVAQEGVGANVLTF | TRBJ2-6 | TRBV29-1
CASSAQGNYGYTF | TRBJ1-2 | TRBV2
CASSGTSRSYNEQFF | TRBJ2-1 | TRBV28
CASSYTGFGETQYF | TRBJ2-5 | TRBV13
CASSFTSGGSNEQFF | TRBJ2-1 | TRBV7-3
CACTFPAGEQYF | TRBJ2-7 | TRBV30
CASSLAHRDYEQYF | NA | TRBV5-1
CASSVTGGAYEQYF | NA | TRBV9
CASSPDRTIEAFF | TRBJ1-1 | TRBV7-2
CASDNPPGLQEYGYTF | TRBJ1-2 | TRBV28
CASSVAGGSGELFF | TRBJ2-2 | TRBV11-2
CASSDQAGGYSNQPQHF | TRBJ1-5 | TRBV6-1
CASSSVAADYNEQFF | TRBJ2-1 | TRBV7-9
CASIFMTYNSGANVLTF | TRBJ2-6 | TRBV2
CASSQDSQGKFQPQHF | TRBJ1-5 | TRBV4-3
CASRDQSTDTQYF | TRBJ2-3 | TRBV28
CASNRGPNYGYTF | TRBJ1-2 | TRBV6-1
CASSEWVGTGREQYF | TRBJ2-7 | TRBV2
CASSPGTESGNTIYF | TRBJ1-3 | TRBV6-6
CASSWDTGGRPNTGELFF | TRBJ2-2 | TRBV27
CASSRDRGDTQYF | TRBJ2-3 | TRBV5-5
CASSEYKGVETQYF | TRBJ2-5 | TRBV25-1
CASSFSLGSYEQYF | TRBJ2-7 | TRBV28
CASETSYNEQFF | TRBJ2-1 | TRBV7-2
CASSEGRNQPQHF | TRBJ1-5 | TRBV19
CASSLETTGELFF | TRBJ2-2 | TRBV11-2
CASSLGAGTEQYPYEQYF | TRBJ2-7 | TRBV5-1
CASSYYSGQETQYF | TRBJ2-5 | TRBV6-5
CASSPGGSSYNEQFF | TRBJ2-1 | TRBV7-3
CASSPPWGNTEAFF | TRBJ1-1 | TRBV18
CASSYRGRGTGELFF | TRBJ2-2 | TRBV6-5
CSAPGGSSSYNEQFF | TRBJ2-1 | TRBV29-1
CASSSTTSGPYEQYF | TRBJ2-7 | TRBV5-6
CASSPLRQGATGNTIYF | TRBJ1-3 | TRBV18
CAISAGTYGYTF | TRBJ1-2 | TRBV10-3
CASSRGGSSYNSPLHF | TRBJ1-6 | TRBV4-3
CASSLEQVGGQPQHF | TRBJ1-5 | TRBV7-2
CASREGAGGIGEQYF | TRBJ2-7 | TRBV5-1
CASSLAGTTYEQYF | TRBJ2-7 | TRBV5-5
CASSVSGTGPHEQYF | TRBJ2-7 | TRBV9
CASSLTGGLYEQYF | TRBJ2-7 | TRBV5-1
CASTPGGVSTGELFF | TRBJ2-2 | TRBV11-1
CASSAPRGGKYEQYF | TRBJ2-7 | TRBV6-1
CASSLADRAYEQYF | NA | TRBV7-2
CASRGTASNTEAFF | TRBJ1-1 | TRBV2
CASSASRHEQYF | TRBJ2-7 | TRBV7-8
CASSFGQGASVLTF | TRBJ2-6 | TRBV7-2
CASSPTRDEQYF | TRBJ2-7 | TRBV7-2
CASSLQGAAEAFF | TRBJ1-1 | TRBV4-3
CASRDRSNTGELFF | TRBJ2-2 | TRBV6-5
CASSFMSRGMGRGGYGYTF | TRBJ1-2 | TRBV7-8
CASSTRGTGVYNEQFF | TRBJ2-1 | TRBV19
CASSQSGEGNFYGYTF | TRBJ1-2 | TRBV4-2
CATTDSQETQYF | TRBJ2-5 | TRBV10-3